Listed here is a single T cell receptor (beta chain). What it recognizes is unknown. The data were taken from a study of CD8+ T cells in alopecia areata. Study information: Once tofacitinib had been taken for 6 to 18 months, 6 months off drug followed. Findings and caveats of the study: Many expanded lesional clones persisted during tofacitinib (in both scalp and blood). Scalp lesions, especially in alopecia totalis/universalis, had higher clonality than normal scalp.

RNA, once extracted, was reverse transcribed into cDNA for use as the sequencing template. TCRdb's table, derived via immunoSEQ multiplex PCR, lists solely in-frame clones and lacks some. The table shows roughly 200,000 clones, with about 60% occurring only once. Treatment: oral pan-JAK inhibitor, 5-10 mg twice daily. The clonotype was recovered from a human donor with alopecia areata. This specimen consisted of CD8+ T cells sorted from blood, obtained at week 24, from a patient treated with tofacitinib.

CDR3 protein: CASSPGVMGTGELFF. CDR3 bases: TGTGCCAGCAGCCCCGGAGTGATGGGCACCGGGGAGCTGTTTTTT. The V gene is TRBV4-2, the J gene TRBJ2-2; D remains unclear. Germline V gene lookup returns CDR1 LGHNA and CDR2 YNFKEQ. This CDR3 is 15 amino acids long. V was shortened by 4 bases and J by 4 bases, with 13 bases between the two germline ends.